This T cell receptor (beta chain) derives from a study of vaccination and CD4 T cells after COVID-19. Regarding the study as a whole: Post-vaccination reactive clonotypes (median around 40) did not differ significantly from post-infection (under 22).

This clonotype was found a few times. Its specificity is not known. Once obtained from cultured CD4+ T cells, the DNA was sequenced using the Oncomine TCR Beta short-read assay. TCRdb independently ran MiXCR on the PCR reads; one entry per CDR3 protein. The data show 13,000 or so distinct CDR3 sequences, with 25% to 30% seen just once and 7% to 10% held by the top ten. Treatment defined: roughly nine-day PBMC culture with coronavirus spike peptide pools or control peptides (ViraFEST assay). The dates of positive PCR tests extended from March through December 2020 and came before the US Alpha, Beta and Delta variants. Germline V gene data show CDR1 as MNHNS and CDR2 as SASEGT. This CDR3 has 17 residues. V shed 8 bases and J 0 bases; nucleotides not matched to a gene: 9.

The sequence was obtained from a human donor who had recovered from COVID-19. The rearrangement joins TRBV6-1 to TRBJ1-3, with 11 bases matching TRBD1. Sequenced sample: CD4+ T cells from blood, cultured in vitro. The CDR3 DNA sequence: TGTGCCAGCCCACCGGGACAGGGGGGTCTCTCTGGAAACACCATATATTTT. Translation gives CASPPGQGGLSGNTIYF.